This T cell receptor beta chain was found in a study of cytomegalovirus exposure and HLA in healthy donors. Vbeta (60) and Jbeta (13) primers were used in the PCR. Here immunoSEQ multiplex PCR was the method, and the copy in TCRdb shows in-frame clones only, minus some. Of a few hundred thousand clones in the sample, about 90% were seen once. Broader study findings: Diagnosis of cytomegalovirus status made by the classifier reportedly showed high specificity and sensitivity.

Germline V lookup: CDR1 MGHRA, CDR2 YSYEKL. Trimming took off 3 bases at V and 0 bases at J, with 8 bases between the two ends. This CDR3 spans 14 amino acids. Details on this clone: As yet, its antigen is unknown.

This clonotype originated in a woman aged 18-29 years in good health and CMV-seronegative. This sequence joins TRBV4-1 and TRBJ1-1; no reliable D call. Sequencing was performed on PBMCs. CDR3 nucleotide sequence: TGCGCCAGCAGCCACAGTCCGCTGAACACTGAAGCTTTCTTT. The encoded protein is CASSHSPLNTEAFF.